One and the same sample provided the 9 T cell receptor beta chains below, sequenced in a study of T-cell reconstitution after alpha-beta-depleted transplantation in children. Unique molecular identifiers were incorporated when the TCRbeta library was constructed. TCRdb ran MiXCR on the PCR reads and lists one entry per CDR3 protein. In the table there are 250,000 to 400,000 distinct CDR3 sequences, 20% to 30% of which are singletons. Here the sequenced sample was PBMCs, mostly from graft donor cells, taken 180 days after TCRalphabeta/CD19-depleted stem cell transplant. Receptor source: a male patient younger than 18 who had a stem cell transplant for acute lymphoblastic leukemia, so the T cells may come from the graft donor.

This chain uses TRBV7-8 with TRBJ2-3, with a weak D call TRBD1 (5 bases). Germline-derived CDR1 and CDR2 are SGHVS and FQNEAQ. Trimming pared 5 bases from V and 1 base from J, leaving 16 bases between. This CDR3 is 16 amino acids long. The CDR3 region has the DNA TGTGCCAGCAGCGACGGGCTAGGGGTGGGCACAGATACGCAGTATTTT. Its protein is CASSDGLGVGTDTQYF.

The chain combines TRBV27 with TRBJ1-5, with TRBD1 as a possible D gene (5 bases). CDR3 length equals 16 residues. The germline V gene encodes CDR1 MNHEY and CDR2 SMNVEV (reference sequence). The germline V and J ends were trimmed by 1 base and 0 bases, with 10 bases remaining between them. CDR3: CASSLFRVGSNQPQHF. The CDR3 nucleotides read TGTGCCAGCAGTTTATTCAGGGTTGGTAGCAATCAGCCCCAGCATTTT.

The chain joins TRBV10-3 to TRBJ1-1; D remains ambiguous. V lost 3 bases, J lost 6 bases, and 8 bases lay in between. CDR3 size: 12 residues. Germline assignment: CDR1 ENHRY and CDR2 SYGVKD. CDR3 protein: CAISDGLAEAFF. CDR3 in DNA: TGTGCCATCAGTGATGGGCTAGCTGAAGCTTTCTTT.

The chain combines TRBV7-2 with TRBJ2-1, with D possibly matching TRBD2 (6 bases). This CDR3 spans 16 amino acids. V lost 1 base and J 1 base, leaving 11 bases between the germline ends. Germline loops: CDR1 SGHTA, CDR2 FQGNSA. CDR3 protein: CASSLGVAVSYNEQFF. The CDR3, as DNA: TGTGCCAGCAGCTTAGGGGTAGCGGTGTCCTACAATGAGCAGTTCTTC. The entire variable domain, with the rest obtained from reference TRBV7-2 and TRBJ2-1, is as follows: GAGVSQSPSNKVTEKGKDVELRCDPISGHTALYWYRQSLGQGLEFLIYFQGNSAPDKSGLPSDRFSAERTGGSVSTLTIQRTQQEDSAVYLCASSLGVAVSYNEQFFGPGTRLTVL.

This clonotype was picked up one time. This chain connects TRBV24-1 to TRBJ2-7; 14 bases agree with TRBD2. The CDR3 spans 17 residues. The junction had 8 bases not matched to a gene; V was cut back by 4 bases and J by 4 bases. Germline lookup yields CDR1 KGHDR and CDR2 SFDVKD. CDR3 loop: CATSDFNGLAGGYEQYF. The CDR3 DNA follows: TGTGCCACCAGTGACTTCAATGGACTAGCGGGAGGTTACGAGCAGTACTTC.

This chain links TRBV7-9 with TRBJ1-2; D uncertain. CDR3 length: 13 residues. CDR1 and CDR2 (germline): SEHNR, FQNEAQ (reference sequence). Trimming took 4 bases from V and 4 from J, leaving 10 bases between them. Here the CDR3 reads CASSSPTLYGYTF. As DNA, the CDR3 is TGTGCCAGCAGCTCTCCGACCCTCTATGGCTACACCTTC. The full variable domain, with the rest looked up from reference TRBV7-9 and TRBJ1-2, is DTGVSQNPRHKITKRGQNVTFRCDPISEHNRLYWYRQTLGQGPEFLTYFQNEAQLEKSRLLSDRFSAERPKGSFSTLEIQRTEQGDSAMYLCASSSPTLYGYTFGSGTRLTVV.

V and J are TRBV12-3 or TRBV12-4 and TRBJ2-7, with D unclear. The V gene lost 4 bases and the J gene lost 0 bases, with 10 bases spanning the gap. This CDR3 comprises 14 residues. CDR3 protein: CASSYGRNSYEQYF. The CDR3 coding sequence is TGTGCCAGCAGTTATGGACGGAACTCCTACGAGCAGTACTTC.

The V gene is TRBV19, the J gene TRBJ1-5; possible D gene TRBD1, 6 bases. Germline CDR1 reads LNHDA; CDR2 reads SQIVND (reference sequence). The CDR3 sequence is 15 residues long. Deletions cut 1 base from V and 5 bases from J, with 12 bases between. This CDR3 reads CASSIVGQGHQPQHF. CDR3 nucleotides: TGTGCCAGTAGTATAGTGGGGCAGGGGCATCAGCCCCAGCATTTT.

The chain employs TRBV29-1 and TRBJ2-5, with no clear D. The CDR3 covers 11 residues. V shed 7 bases and J shed 5 bases, with 11 bases lying between them. The germline V gene encodes CDR1 SQVTM and CDR2 ANQGSEA. The CDR3 here is CSAKPAETQYF. The CDR3 DNA reads as TGCAGCGCCAAACCCGCGGAGACCCAGTACTTC.